A selection of T cell receptor beta chains follows, all from one sample in a study of CD8 T cells in ankylosing spondylitis. TCRdb ran MiXCR on the 5' RACE reads and lists one entry per CDR3 protein. The sample contains over 150,000 distinct CDR3 sequences, over 10% of which appear only once. Sequencing used blood, either unsorted or a sorted T cell fraction (not recorded which). The receptors were gathered from a male donor with ankylosing spondylitis or in good health (not recorded which). The conserved cysteine and the conserved F or W are not part of the CDR3 here.

J	V	CDR3
TRBJ2-1	TRBV11-2	ASSPSTGIPYNEQF
TRBJ1-1	TRBV7-9	ASSFQGAWTEAF
TRBJ2-6	TRBV5-5	ASSPPGANVLT
TRBJ2-2	TRBV24-1	ATSENLGDRANTGELF
TRBJ2-3	TRBV4-2	ASSQEGGPSTDTQY
TRBJ1-4	TRBV10-3	AISGGSATNEKLF
TRBJ2-3	TRBV20-1	SARTSQGYPSTDTQY
TRBJ2-5	TRBV19	ASSLWDRPQETQY
TRBJ2-1	TRBV11-2	ASSFSGRGYNEQF
TRBJ2-3	TRBV10-3	AISGATDTQY
TRBJ2-1	TRBV7-2	ASSYSGSSYNEQF
TRBJ1-1	TRBV18	ASSHYGNEAF
TRBJ2-1	TRBV6-1	ASSSDGASYNEQF
TRBJ2-2	TRBV7-9	ASTSANTGELF
TRBJ2-1	TRBV5-1	ASALGSSYNEQF
TRBJ2-1	TRBV6-1	ASSEMGSYNEQF
TRBJ2-1	TRBV4-1	ASSQDTGTEQF
TRBJ2-1	TRBV7-7	ASSPGLALTVDNEQF
TRBJ2-3	TRBV4-1	ASSPKGEGADTQY
TRBJ1-1	TRBV11-2	ASSLGAGTEAF
TRBJ2-5	TRBV7-9	ASSQNRGSYQETQY
TRBJ2-3	TRBV28	ASSSYRVLGRSSTDTQY
TRBJ2-7	TRBV5-1	ASSLEGLAGSSYEQY
TRBJ2-7	TRBV6-5	ASSFLSTGTASYEQY
TRBJ2-3	TRBV7-1	AMSQKLAGEEY
TRBJ1-1	TRBV7-9	ASSHTLNTEAF
TRBJ2-1	TRBV2	ASSEGAYYNEQF
TRBJ2-1	TRBV15	ATSRDWVAGGNEQF
TRBJ2-1	TRBV6-5	ASSSSTGYYNEQF
TRBJ1-6	TRBV4-1	ASSQEGGRTDSPWTLH
TRBJ2-7	TRBV4-1	ASSPRSGEGVYYEQY
TRBJ2-7	TRBV27	ASGSLLGQY